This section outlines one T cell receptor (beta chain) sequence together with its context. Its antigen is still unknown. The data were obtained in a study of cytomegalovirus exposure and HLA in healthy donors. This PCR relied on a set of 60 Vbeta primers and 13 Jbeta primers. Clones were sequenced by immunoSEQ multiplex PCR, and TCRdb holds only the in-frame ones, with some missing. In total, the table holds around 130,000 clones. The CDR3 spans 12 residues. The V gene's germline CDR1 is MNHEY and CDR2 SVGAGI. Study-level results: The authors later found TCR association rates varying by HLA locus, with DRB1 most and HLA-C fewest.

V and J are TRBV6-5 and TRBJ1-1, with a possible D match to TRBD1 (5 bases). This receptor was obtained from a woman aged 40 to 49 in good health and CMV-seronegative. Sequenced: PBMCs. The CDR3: CVSGEGQSEAFF. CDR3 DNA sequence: TGTGTTTCGGGGGAGGGGCAATCTGAAGCTTTCTTT.